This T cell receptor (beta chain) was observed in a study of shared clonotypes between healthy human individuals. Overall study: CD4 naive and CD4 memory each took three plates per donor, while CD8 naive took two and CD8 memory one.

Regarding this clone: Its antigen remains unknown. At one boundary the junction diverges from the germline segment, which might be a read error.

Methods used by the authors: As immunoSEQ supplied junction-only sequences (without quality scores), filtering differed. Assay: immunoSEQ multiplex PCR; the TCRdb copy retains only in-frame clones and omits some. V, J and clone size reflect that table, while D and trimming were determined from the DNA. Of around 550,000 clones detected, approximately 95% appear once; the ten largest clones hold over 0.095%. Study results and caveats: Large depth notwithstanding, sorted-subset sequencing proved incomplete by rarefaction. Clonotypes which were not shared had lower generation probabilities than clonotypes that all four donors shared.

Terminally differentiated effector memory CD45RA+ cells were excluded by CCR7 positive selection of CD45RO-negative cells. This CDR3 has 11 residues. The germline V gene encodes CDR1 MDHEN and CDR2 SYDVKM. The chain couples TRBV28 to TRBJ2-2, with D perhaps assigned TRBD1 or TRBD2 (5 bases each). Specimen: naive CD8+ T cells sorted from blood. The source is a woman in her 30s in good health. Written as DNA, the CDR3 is TGTGCCAGCAGTTTACTGGGGGAACTGTTTTTT. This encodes CASSLLGELFF.